The present T cell receptor (beta chain) was sequenced within a study of T cell responses to AZD1222 COVID-19 vaccine. Findings and limits, study-wide: Spike-specific TCR breadth rose after two AZD1222 doses, and depth rose as well.

Worth noting for this clone: Its antigen is unidentified.

The length of the CDR3 is 20 residues. V dropped 6 bases and J dropped 0; count of bases not matched to a gene: 16. Germline V lookup: CDR1 LNHDA, CDR2 SQIVND (reference sequence). Produced via immunoSEQ multiplex PCR; TCRdb's table is partial and in-frame only. The sample comprises about 140,000 clones, 80% to 95% of which are singletons, and roughly 3.1% rests with the top ten. The sequences come from peripheral blood, collected on day 0 of AZD1222 vaccination. The V call is TRBV19, the J call TRBJ2-6, with 8 bases that match TRBD1. This sequence originates from an adult in good health. The CDR3 DNA sequence: TGTGCCAGTAGCCCCGAGGGTCCAGGGGGCAGTCCCTCTGGGGCCAACGTCCTGACTTTC. It encodes CASSPEGPGGSPSGANVLTF.